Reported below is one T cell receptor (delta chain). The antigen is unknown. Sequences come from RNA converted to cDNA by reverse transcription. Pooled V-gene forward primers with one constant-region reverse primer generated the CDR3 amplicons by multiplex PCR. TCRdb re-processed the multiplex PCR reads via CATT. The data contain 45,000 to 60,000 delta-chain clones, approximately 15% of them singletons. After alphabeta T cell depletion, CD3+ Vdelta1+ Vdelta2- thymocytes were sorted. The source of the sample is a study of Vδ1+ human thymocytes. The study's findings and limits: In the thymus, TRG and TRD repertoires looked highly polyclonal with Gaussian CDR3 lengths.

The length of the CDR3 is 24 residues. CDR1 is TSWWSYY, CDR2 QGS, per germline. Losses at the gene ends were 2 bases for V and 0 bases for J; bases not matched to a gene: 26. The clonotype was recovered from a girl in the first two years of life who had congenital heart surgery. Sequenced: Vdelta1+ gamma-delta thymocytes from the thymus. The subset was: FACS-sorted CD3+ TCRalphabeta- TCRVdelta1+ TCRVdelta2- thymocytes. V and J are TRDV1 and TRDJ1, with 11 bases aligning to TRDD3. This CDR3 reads CALGEVSLPRDLVGDTLYTDKLIF. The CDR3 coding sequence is TGTGCTCTTGGGGAAGTCAGCCTTCCTCGCGACCTGGTGGGGGATACGCTGTACACCGATAAACTCATCTTT.